This T cell receptor beta chain originates from a study of blood T cell repertoires in COVID-19. Trimming took off 3 bases at V and 2 bases at J, with 8 bases between the two ends. The CDR3 spans 14 residues. Germline CDR1 and CDR2: LNHDA and SQIVND (reference sequence). The protocol was immunoSEQ multiplex PCR, while the TCRdb copy is restricted to in-frame clones and leaves out a portion. The top ten clones hold 11% to 15% of a sample with 85,000 to 130,000 clones, 84% of them seen once. V and J are TRBV19 and TRBJ1-5; tentatively, D is TRBD1 (5 bases). This clonotype originated in a woman aged 55-69 years with acute or convalescent COVID-19. Sequenced: peripheral blood. The CDR3 sequence: CASSMWGGNQPQHF. CDR3 DNA sequence: TGTGCCAGTAGTATGTGGGGGGGCAATCAGCCCCAGCATTTT.